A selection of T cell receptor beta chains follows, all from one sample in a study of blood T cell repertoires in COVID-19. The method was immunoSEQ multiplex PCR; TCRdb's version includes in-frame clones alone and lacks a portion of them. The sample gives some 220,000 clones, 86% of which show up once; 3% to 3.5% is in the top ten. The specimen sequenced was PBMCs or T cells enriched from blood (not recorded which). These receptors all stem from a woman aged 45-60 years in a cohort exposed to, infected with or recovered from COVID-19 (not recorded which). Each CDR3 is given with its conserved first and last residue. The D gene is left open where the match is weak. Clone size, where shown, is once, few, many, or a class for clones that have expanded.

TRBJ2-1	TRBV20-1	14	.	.	CSASRGSGGNEQFF	TGCAGTGCTAGTAGGGGCTCCGGGGGCAATGAGCAGTTCTTC
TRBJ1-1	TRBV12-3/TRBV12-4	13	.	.	CASSFRSQAEAFF	TGTGCCAGCAGTTTTCGGTCTCAAGCTGAAGCTTTCTTT
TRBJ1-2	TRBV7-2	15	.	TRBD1	CASSLGRDRLYGYTF	TGTGCCAGCAGCTTAGGTCGGGACAGGCTATATGGCTACACCTTC
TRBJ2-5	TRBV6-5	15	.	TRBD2	CASIEGLAGGETQYF	TGTGCCAGCATCGAAGGACTAGCGGGGGGTGAGACCCAGTACTTC
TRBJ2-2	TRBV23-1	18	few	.	CASSQSGGDGPYTGELFF	TGCGCCAGCAGTCAATCGGGCGGGGATGGACCTTACACCGGGGAGCTGTTTTTT
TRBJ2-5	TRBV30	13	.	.	CAWDRQDGETQYF	TGTGCCTGGGACCGACAGGACGGAGAGACCCAGTACTTC
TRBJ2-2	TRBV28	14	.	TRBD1	CASTRQGDTGELFF	TGTGCCAGCACCCGACAGGGCGACACCGGGGAGCTGTTTTTT
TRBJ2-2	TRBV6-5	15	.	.	CASSPPQGRTGELFF	TGTGCCAGCAGCCCCCCCCAGGGCCGGACCGGGGAGCTGTTTTTT
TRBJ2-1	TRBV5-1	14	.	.	CASKRDSNPHEQFF	TGCGCCAGCAAACGGGACTCGAACCCCCATGAGCAGTTCTTC
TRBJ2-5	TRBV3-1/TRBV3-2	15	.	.	CASRLNRDSEETQYF	TGTGCCAGCAGGCTAAACCGGGACTCAGAAGAGACCCAGTACTTC
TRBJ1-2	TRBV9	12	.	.	CASSDGGYGYTF	TGTGCCAGCAGCGACGGGGGGTATGGCTACACCTTC
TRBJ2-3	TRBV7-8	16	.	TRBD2	CASSLAASGDTDTQYF	TGTGCCAGCAGCTTAGCGGCTAGCGGAGACACAGATACGCAGTATTTT
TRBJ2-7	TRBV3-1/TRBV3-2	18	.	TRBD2	CASSQAGTSGAPSYEQYF	TGTGCCAGCAGCCAAGCTGGGACTAGCGGGGCCCCTTCCTACGAGCAGTACTTC
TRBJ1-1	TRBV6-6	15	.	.	CASSYTPTGNTEAFF	TGTGCCAGCAGTTACACTCCCACGGGGAACACTGAAGCTTTCTTT
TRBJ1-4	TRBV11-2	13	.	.	CASSLGGGRKLFF	TGTGCCAGCAGCCTGGGGGGAGGGCGAAAACTGTTTTTT
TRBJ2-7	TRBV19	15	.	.	CASQVRTSSSYEQYF	TGTGCCAGTCAGGTGCGGACTTCTAGCTCCTACGAGCAGTACTTC
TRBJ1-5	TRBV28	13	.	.	CASSPQGRQPQHF	TGTGCCAGCAGTCCACAGGGCCGTCAGCCCCAGCATTTT
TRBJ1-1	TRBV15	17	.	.	CATSRDLAGWMNTEAFF	TGTGCCACCAGCAGAGATCTTGCAGGGTGGATGAACACTGAAGCTTTCTTT
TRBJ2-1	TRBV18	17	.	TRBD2	CASSPEALGLASHEQFF	TGTGCCAGCTCACCAGAAGCTCTCGGACTAGCTAGCCATGAGCAGTTCTTC
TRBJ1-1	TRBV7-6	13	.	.	CASSVTVNTEAFF	TGTGCCAGCAGCGTAACAGTGAACACTGAAGCTTTCTTT
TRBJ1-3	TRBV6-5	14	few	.	CASRPPGIGNTIYF	TGTGCCAGCAGACCCCCGGGAATTGGGAACACCATATATTTT
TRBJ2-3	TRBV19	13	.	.	CASSIVATDTQYF	TGTGCCAGTAGTATAGTAGCCACAGATACGCAGTATTTT
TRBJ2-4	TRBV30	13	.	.	CAWASAGTNIQYF	TGTGCCTGGGCCTCGGCAGGAACAAACATTCAGTACTTC
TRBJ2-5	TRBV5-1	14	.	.	CASSLKQPQETQYF	TGCGCCAGCAGCTTAAAACAACCCCAAGAGACCCAGTACTTC
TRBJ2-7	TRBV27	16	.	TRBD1	CASSFDKTGATYEQYF	TGTGCCAGCAGTTTTGATAAAACAGGGGCGACCTACGAGCAGTACTTC
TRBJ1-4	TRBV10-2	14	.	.	CASSVSGSNEKLFF	TGCGCCAGCAGTGTTTCAGGGTCTAATGAAAAACTGTTTTTT
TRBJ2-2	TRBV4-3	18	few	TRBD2	CASSQDRGASGGTGELFF	TGCGCCAGCAGCCAAGATCGTGGTGCTAGCGGGGGTACCGGGGAGCTGTTTTTT
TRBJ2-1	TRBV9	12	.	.	CASSATGYEQFF	TGTGCCAGCAGCGCGACAGGTTATGAGCAGTTCTTC
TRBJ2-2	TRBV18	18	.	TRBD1	CASSLTPGQGRVSGELFF	TGTGCCAGCTCACTTACCCCTGGACAGGGTCGAGTCTCCGGGGAGCTGTTTTTT
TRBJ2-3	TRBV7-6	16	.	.	CASSPRGPSGPDTQYF	TGTGCCAGCAGCCCGCGGGGGCCCTCGGGGCCAGATACGCAGTATTTT
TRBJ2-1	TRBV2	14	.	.	CASSRGKINNEQFF	TGTGCCAGCTCGCGAGGGAAAATTAACAATGAGCAGTTCTTC
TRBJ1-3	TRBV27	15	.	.	CASSQFGMSGNTIYF	TGTGCCAGCAGTCAGTTCGGGATGTCTGGAAACACCATATATTTT